This T cell receptor beta chain was documented in a study of T cell responses to AZD1222 COVID-19 vaccine. Details on this clone: The antigen remains undetermined.

Germline V CDR1 and CDR2: SGDLS, YYNGEE. Deletions cut 3 bases from V and 0 bases from J, with 7 bases between. This CDR3 spans 15 amino acids. Generated by immunoSEQ multiplex PCR, the TCRdb table keeps only in-frame clones and is missing some. The table includes 100,000 to 120,000 clones, about 91% detected once. The study's findings and limits: In the spike-specific TCR repertoire, nearly half reportedly target unmutated variant regions. Spike-spanning, vaccine-associated CD4 TCRs were dominant at 160-218 and 743-854.

Samples with a second dose at about 4 or about 12 weeks were pooled together. The TCR originated in an adult who received the AZD1222 COVID-19 vaccine. The chain links TRBV9 to TRBJ2-6, with D uncertain. Sequenced here: peripheral blood, sampled 28 days after the second AZD1222 dose. Here the CDR3 reads CASSALISGANVLTF. CDR3 DNA sequence: TGTGCCAGCAGCGCCTTGATCTCTGGGGCCAACGTCCTGACTTTC.